This T cell receptor beta chain was captured in a study of shared clonotypes between healthy human individuals. Once extracted for a subset, genomic DNA was divided evenly among several immunoSEQ plates. Sequencing was performed on unsorted PBMC DNA using ten immunoSEQ deep assay plates. TCRdb's table, derived via immunoSEQ multiplex PCR, lists solely in-frame clones and lacks some. The table includes some 500,000 clones, 70% to 80% detected once. The unsorted samples took 85 million or so PBMCs to get genomic DNA. Worth noting for this clone: The antigen remains unidentified. A far larger clone is one base from this, pointing to a likely read error.

Germline V gives CDR1 MGHRA, CDR2 YSYEKL. The CDR3 runs 15 residues. The study, taken as a whole, reports: Limited genetic and exposure-history diversity came from having few donors.

The rearrangement joins TRBV4-1 to TRBJ2-4; D is undetermined. Specimen: PBMCs. The sequence was obtained from a woman between 40 and 50 years old in good health. Some clones in this sample may be carry-over from other donors' samples. CDR3 DNA: TGCGCCAGCAGCCAAGGCCTCGTGGCCAAAAACATTCAGCACTTC. Translation gives CASSQGLVAKNIQHF.